Each of the 20 T cell receptor beta chains below was sequenced from the same sample in a study of CD8 T cells in Susac syndrome. It was with random hexamers that about 0.45 to 1 ug RNA was reverse transcribed. TCRdb reanalysed the immunoSEQ multiplex PCR reads using MiXCR and keeps one entry per CDR3 protein. The data hold 150,000 or so distinct CDR3 sequences, with about 93% observed a single time. The sample was CD4+ T cells from PBMCs. The receptors derive from a human donor in good health.

V gene TRBV4-1 combines with J gene TRBJ2-1, with D maybe TRBD2 (5 bases). Trimming took off 0 bases at V and 4 bases at J, with 10 bases between the two ends. The germline gives CDR1 MGHRA, CDR2 YSYEKL. The CDR3 is 15 residues long. The CDR3 sequence: CASSQDTRGYNEQFF. The CDR3 nucleotides are TGCGCCAGCAGCCAAGATACACGGGGATACAATGAGCAGTTCTTC.

The chain is built from TRBV3-1 and TRBJ2-7; D ambiguous. The germline gives CDR1 LGHDT, CDR2 YNNKEL (reference sequence). V dropped 2 bases and J dropped 1 base, with 9 bases sitting between them. The CDR3 extends over 14 amino acids. Here the CDR3 reads CASSQSPASYEQYF. The CDR3 DNA reads as TGTGCCAGCAGCCAATCCCCTGCTTCCTACGAGCAGTACTTC.

The chain joins TRBV6-5 to TRBJ1-2; D is perhaps TRBD1 (6 bases). Trimming left V 0 bases short and J 8 bases short, with 13 bases between. This CDR3 comprises 14 residues. Germline CDR1 and CDR2: MNHEY and SVGAGI. CDR3 nucleotide sequence: TGTGCCAGCAGTTACTCCACACAGGGTCGCGGCTACACCTTC. This sequence encodes CASSYSTQGRGYTF.

This chain uses TRBV6-2 or TRBV6-3 with TRBJ1-3; the D is unclear. The CDR3 is 14 amino acids. Trimming removed 11 bases from V and 2 bases from J, with 16 bases in between. Germline CDR1 is MNHEY and CDR2 is SVGEGT. The CDR3 DNA follows: TGTGCCTCCAGAAAGGAATTAGCTGGAAACACCATATATTTT. Translated, it gives CASRKELAGNTIYF.

V gene TRBV6-1 combines with J gene TRBJ2-3; 9 bases align to TRBD1. The germline gives CDR1 MNHNS, CDR2 SASEGT. The CDR3 totals 15 residues. Losses at the gene ends were 6 bases for V and 1 base for J; bases not matched to a gene: 5. CDR3 sequence reads: CASRRGQGGTDTQYF. CDR3 DNA: TGTGCCAGCAGAAGGGGACAGGGAGGCACAGATACGCAGTATTTT.

The rearrangement uses TRBV2 and TRBJ2-7; weak D call: TRBD1 (6 bases). Germline CDR1 is SNHLY and CDR2 is FYNNEI. Trimming removed 4 bases at V and 3 bases at J, with 13 bases between. The CDR3 runs to 14 residues. The CDR3 DNA reads TGTGCCAGCAGTGGCTCAGGGGCGAGCTACGAGCAGTACTTC. It yields the protein CASSGSGASYEQYF.

This clonotype occurred once. The rearrangement links TRBV7-2 to TRBJ2-7; D might be TRBD1 or TRBD2, each matching 5 bases. Germline V lookup: CDR1 SGHTA, CDR2 FQGNSA. The CDR3 runs 15 residues. Trimming cost V 1 base and J 3 bases, with 13 bases left between them. This CDR3 reads CASSLGGDPLYEQYF. CDR3 DNA sequence: TGTGCCAGCAGCTTAGGAGGGGATCCCCTCTACGAGCAGTACTTC.

This chain links TRBV29-1 with TRBJ2-3; no clear D gene. Between the trimmed V and J ends, which lost 0 bases and 0 bases, there was a span of 4 bases. This CDR3 region has 13 residues. Germline assignment: CDR1 SQVTM and CDR2 ANQGSEA. CDR3 nucleotides: TGCAGCGTTGAAGATCGAAGCACAGATACGCAGTATTTT. Translation: CSVEDRSTDTQYF.

The rearrangement links TRBV9 to TRBJ1-2, with 7 bases that match TRBD1. Trimming cost V 4 bases and J 9 bases; bases outside gene matches: 6. The V gene's germline CDR1 is SGDLS and CDR2 YYNGEE. The CDR3 spans 12 residues. In nucleotides, the CDR3 is TGTGCCAGCAGCATCGGGACAGCGCGCTACACCTTC. This sequence encodes CASSIGTARYTF.

The chain couples TRBV7-7 to TRBJ2-6, with D perhaps matching TRBD1 (6 bases). This CDR3 is built from 14 residues. In germline, CDR1 is SSHAT, CDR2 FNYEAQ (reference sequence). V shed 4 bases and J shed 9 bases, with 13 bases lying between them. The CDR3 nucleotides are TGTGCCAGCAGCTCTGAGCAACAGGGCAACGTCCTGACTTTC. This codes for CASSSEQQGNVLTF.

This clonotype occurred once. The rearrangement joins TRBV2 to TRBJ2-5; TRBD1 matches 11 bases. V trimming: 7 bases; J trimming: 4 bases; junction bases outside the gene matches: 5. Per germline, CDR1 SNHLY and CDR2 FYNNEI. The CDR3 sequence is 14 residues long. The CDR3 DNA reads TGTGCCAGCACTGGACAGGGGGCACGAGAGACCCAGTACTTC. This translates into CASTGQGARETQYF.

The rearrangement uses TRBV23-1 and TRBJ2-1; TRBD2 aligns across 8 bases. TRBV23-1 is labeled an ORF, and its function is uncertain. The ends lost 2 bases at V and 8 bases at J; junction bases unmatched: 8. The CDR3 spans 15 residues. CDR3 amino acids: CASSQGASGRYEQFF. In DNA form, the CDR3 reads TGCGCCAGCAGTCAAGGGGCTAGCGGGCGTTATGAGCAGTTCTTC.

The chain is built from TRBV2 and TRBJ1-3; D call uncertain. Per germline, CDR1 SNHLY and CDR2 FYNNEI. V lost 4 bases and J lost 4, with 11 bases in between. The CDR3 has 14 amino acids. In DNA form, the CDR3 reads TGTGCCAGCAGTGGGCAGACCCACGGAAACACCATATATTTT. It translates to CASSGQTHGNTIYF.

The chain employs TRBV7-8 and TRBJ1-3; D is undetermined. The CDR3 has 17 amino acids. Germline CDR1 is SGHVS and CDR2 is FQNEAQ. Between the trimmed V and J ends, which lost 1 base and 1 base, there was a span of 14 bases. CDR3 coding DNA: TGTGCCAGCAGCTTAGTGCATGGTATCCTATCTGGAAACACCATATATTTT. It encodes CASSLVHGILSGNTIYF.

This clonotype appeared once. This sequence joins TRBV13 and TRBJ2-1; TRBD2 is a possible D gene (7 bases). Trimming pared 5 bases from V and 2 bases from J, leaving 16 bases between. The germline V gene encodes CDR1 PRHDT and CDR2 FYEKMQ (reference sequence). The CDR3 length is 16 residues. CDR3 amino acids: CASSPRGGAPYNEQFF. CDR3 nucleotide sequence: TGTGCCAGCAGCCCCAGGGGAGGGGCGCCCTACAATGAGCAGTTCTTC. The entire variable domain, with the rest obtained from reference TRBV13 and TRBJ2-1, is as follows: AAGVIQSPRHLIKEKRETATLKCYPIPRHDTVYWYQQGPGQDPQFLISFYEKMQSDKGSIPDRFSAQQFSDYHSELNMSSLELGDSALYFCASSPRGGAPYNEQFFGPGTRLTVL.

The chain couples TRBV12-3 or TRBV12-4 to TRBJ1-1; D is unresolved. Trimming left V 1 base short and J 3 bases short, with 12 bases between. The CDR3 has 15 amino acids. The CDR3 bases are TGTGCCAGCAGTTTAGGGGTCCCTGCGTACACTGAAGCTTTCTTT. Protein sequence: CASSLGVPAYTEAFF.

V and J are TRBV6-1 and TRBJ1-1; D gene ambiguous. Germline CDR1 MNHNS, CDR2 SASEGT. The CDR3 has 11 amino acids. V dropped 2 bases and J dropped 4 bases, with 2 bases sitting between them. The CDR3 region is CASSELTEAFF. CDR3 coding DNA: TGTGCCAGCAGTGAACTCACTGAAGCTTTCTTT.

J is TRBJ2-5 and V is TRBV3-1; D ambiguous. Germline V gene data show CDR1 as LGHDT and CDR2 as YNNKEL (reference sequence). The V end was cut by 4 bases, the J end by 6 bases, with 6 bases between. The CDR3 consists of 11 residues. The CDR3 DNA reads TGTGCCAGCAGCCTTCTTCAGACCCAGTACTTC. Its translation: CASSLLQTQYF.

V gene TRBV23-1 combines with J gene TRBJ2-2; the match to TRBD1 covers 9 bases. TRBV23-1 is given ORF status, its function remaining uncertain. The CDR3 is 20 residues long. V lost 1 base and J lost 4; bases outside the gene matches: 16. The CDR3 spells CASSQYTRQGDQDSTGELFF. The DNA for the CDR3 is TGCGCCAGCAGTCAATATACGCGACAGGGGGATCAGGATTCCACCGGGGAGCTGTTTTTT.

V gene TRBV6-1 combines with J gene TRBJ1-5, with 7 nucleotides matching TRBD1. J gave up 2 bases and V 6 bases, and 7 bases lay outside the gene matches. The CDR3 runs 15 residues. The germline V gene has CDR1 MNHNS and CDR2 SASEGT. The CDR3 region is CASRDPGTGNQPQHF. CDR3 bases: TGTGCCAGCAGGGACCCTGGGACAGGCAATCAGCCCCAGCATTTT.